This T cell receptor beta chain derives from a study of human T cells and chemical hapten exposure. The time point was: patch test 3, about 24 weeks after DPC sensitization. Treatment in this sample: therapeutic diphenylcyclopropenone sensitization with weekly scalp DPC. This clonotype was observed a handful of times. Germline CDR1 and CDR2: LGHNA and YSLEER. V was pared by 3 bases and J by 3 bases, with 19 bases between. This CDR3 region has 17 residues. TCRdb independently ran MiXCR on the RACE reads; one entry per CDR3 protein. The table includes roughly 200,000 distinct CDR3 sequences, approximately 26% detected once.

This receptor was obtained from a woman aged 40-49 years with alopecia areata. Some clones in this sample may be carry-over from other donors' samples. The rearrangement uses TRBV4-3 and TRBJ2-3; D uncertain. This specimen consisted of whole blood, obtained in connection with sensitization to the hapten diphenylcyclopropenone (DPC). The chain's CDR3 is CASSQDTIPRLTDTQYF. In DNA, the CDR3 is TGCGCCAGCAGCCAGGATACCATCCCGAGGCTGACAGATACGCAGTATTTT.